The rows below give T cell receptor beta chains drawn from one sample of a study of T cells in Graves' hyperthyroidism and ophthalmopathy. TCRdb used MiXCR to reprocess the multiplex PCR reads, holding one entry per CDR3 protein. The data contain over 650,000 distinct CDR3 sequences, approximately 16% of them singletons. Input material: blood. These receptors all stem from a man between 18 and 35 years old with Graves' hyperthyroidism. CDR3s include the opening cysteine and the closing phenylalanine or tryptophan. The D gene is left open where the match is weak. Not every row has a clone size; where given, it reads once, few, many or a size class.

V	J	size	D	CDR3	DNA
TRBV7-2	TRBJ1-6	.	.	CASSDLIGNSPLHF	TGTGCCAGCAGCGACTTGATAGGGAATTCACCCCTCCACTTT
TRBV7-2	TRBJ2-1	.	TRBD2	CASSLAVRREFFNEQFF	TGTGCCAGCAGCTTAGCGGTACGGCGGGAGTTTTTCAATGAGCAGTTCTTC
TRBV29-1	TRBJ2-1	.	.	CSVDREAGVGYNEQFF	TGCAGCGTTGACCGCGAGGCTGGAGTCGGATACAATGAGCAGTTCTTC
TRBV7-8	TRBJ2-1	few	.	CASSLDGIAYNEQFF	TGTGCCAGCAGCTTAGACGGGATAGCCTACAATGAGCAGTTCTTC
TRBV5-1	TRBJ2-1	.	TRBD1	CASSSARTGANEQFF	TGCGCCAGCAGCTCCGCGAGGACAGGCGCGAATGAGCAGTTCTTC
TRBV2	TRBJ2-1	many	TRBD2	CASRGAGELGYRYNEQFF	TGTGCCAGCAGAGGAGCGGGAGAGCTCGGCTATCGGTACAATGAGCAGTTCTTC
TRBV18	TRBJ2-1	many	.	CASSPPLGGNEQFF	TGTGCCAGCTCACCACCTCTAGGCGGCAATGAGCAGTTCTTC
TRBV29-1	TRBJ2-3	.	.	CSVRHSTDTQYF	TGCAGCGTCAGGCATTCCACAGATACGCAGTATTTT
TRBV12-3/TRBV12-4	TRBJ2-7	.	.	CASSQTGTSYEQYF	TGTGCCAGCAGTCAGACAGGGACTTCCTACGAGCAGTACTTC
TRBV6-6	TRBJ2-3	many	.	CASSYVVLVHRTDTQYF	TGTGCCAGCAGTTACGTTGTACTCGTCCATCGCACAGATACGCAGTATTTT
TRBV5-1	TRBJ2-5	.	TRBD1	CASSSGTGNRETQYF	TGCGCCAGCAGCTCCGGGACAGGGAATCGTGAGACCCAGTACTTC
TRBV3-1	TRBJ2-1	few	.	CASSQAVRRTYNEQFF	TGTGCCAGCAGCCAAGCTGTACGACGTACCTACAATGAGCAGTTCTTC
TRBV3-1	TRBJ2-1	.	.	CASSQVDYNEQFF	TGTGCCAGCAGCCAAGTCGACTACAATGAGCAGTTCTTC
TRBV28	TRBJ2-4	few	TRBD2	CASTPGGGAGNIQYF	TGTGCCAGCACCCCCGGGGGGGGGGCCGGTAACATTCAGTACTTC
TRBV5-1	TRBJ2-2	.	.	CASRGGESANTGELFF	TGCGCCAGCAGGGGAGGAGAATCTGCGAACACCGGGGAGCTGTTTTTT
TRBV28	TRBJ1-2	many	TRBD1	CASKLGHRGVGYTF	TGTGCCAGCAAATTAGGGCACAGGGGGGTTGGCTACACCTTC
TRBV10-3	TRBJ1-2	.	.	CAISEGGRYNNYGYTF	TGTGCCATCAGCGAGGGCGGCAGGTATAATAACTATGGCTACACCTTC
TRBV5-5	TRBJ1-5	many	.	CASSRDGEPQHF	TGTGCCAGCAGCCGGGACGGGGAGCCCCAGCATTTT
TRBV20-1	TRBJ2-4	.	TRBD1	CSASDPGQENIQYF	TGCAGTGCTAGCGATCCGGGACAGGAAAACATTCAGTACTTC
TRBV2	TRBJ2-2	.	TRBD2	CASSEALAVGAGELFF	TGTGCCAGCAGTGAAGCACTAGCGGTAGGCGCCGGGGAGCTGTTTTTT
TRBV10-3	TRBJ2-5	many	.	CAISETGETQYF	TGTGCCATCAGTGAGACGGGAGAGACCCAGTACTTC
TRBV20-1	TRBJ2-1	many	.	CSARGRDPSGDEQFF	TGCAGTGCTAGGGGCCGGGACCCCAGTGGGGATGAGCAGTTCTTC
TRBV11-3	TRBJ2-2	few	TRBD1	CASSLGPPGTGVAGELFF	TGTGCCAGCAGCTTAGGCCCGCCCGGGACAGGGGTTGCGGGGGAGCTGTTTTTT
TRBV11-1	TRBJ2-3	.	.	CASSPRRRADTQYF	TGTGCCAGCAGCCCGAGGAGGAGGGCAGATACGCAGTATTTT
TRBV4-3	TRBJ2-3	many	.	CASSQDHTDTQYF	TGCGCCAGCAGCCAAGACCACACAGATACGCAGTATTTT
TRBV7-3	TRBJ2-3	many	.	CASSLRASADTQYF	TGTGCCAGCAGCTTACGGGCGAGTGCAGATACGCAGTATTTT
TRBV27	TRBJ2-4	.	TRBD1	CASSLRDRDKNIQYF	TGTGCCAGCAGCCTAAGGGACAGAGACAAAAACATTCAGTACTTC
TRBV6-1	TRBJ1-1	many	TRBD1	CASSERGHRNTEAFF	TGTGCCAGCAGTGAAAGGGGGCACAGGAACACTGAAGCTTTCTTT
TRBV6-9	TRBJ1-5	.	.	CASSYSPDQPQHF	TGTGCCAGCAGTTATTCACCAGATCAGCCCCAGCATTTT
TRBV12-5	TRBJ1-4	few	TRBD1	CASGYRGTNEKLFF	TGTGCTAGTGGTTACAGGGGAACTAATGAAAAACTGTTTTTT
TRBV20-1	TRBJ2-7	few	.	CGARGGHEQYF	TGCGGTGCTAGGGGCGGCCACGAGCAGTACTTC
TRBV28	TRBJ2-1	few	.	CASSLGYQDNEQFF	TGTGCCAGCAGTCTCGGCTATCAGGACAATGAGCAGTTCTTC
TRBV7-6	TRBJ2-1	many	TRBD1	CASSTETGLDSYNEQFF	TGTGCCAGCAGCACAGAGACAGGGCTAGATTCCTACAATGAGCAGTTCTTC
TRBV19	TRBJ2-2	few	.	CASSIKGGDGELFF	TGTGCCAGTAGTATAAAGGGCGGCGACGGGGAGCTGTTTTTT
TRBV13	TRBJ2-7	.	.	CASRGAYSYEQYF	TGTGCCAGCAGAGGGGCCTACTCCTACGAGCAGTACTTC
TRBV12-3/TRBV12-4	TRBJ2-1	many	.	CASRRRLSWTGTYNEQFF	TGTGCCAGCAGGCGGAGGTTAAGTTGGACTGGGACCTACAATGAGCAGTTCTTC
TRBV12-3/TRBV12-4	TRBJ2-3	many	.	CASSWAGSTDTQYF	TGTGCCAGCAGTTGGGCGGGAAGCACAGATACGCAGTATTTT
TRBV18	TRBJ2-1	many	TRBD2	CASSPRVLADHNEQFF	TGTGCCAGCTCACCGAGGGTACTAGCGGACCACAATGAGCAGTTCTTC
TRBV20-1	TRBJ2-7	many	.	CSPAVSSYEQYF	TGCAGTCCAGCGGTAAGCTCCTACGAGCAGTACTTC
TRBV24-1	TRBJ2-1	.	.	CATSDSNNEQFF	TGTGCCACCAGTGATTCGAACAATGAGCAGTTCTTC
TRBV27	TRBJ1-2	.	.	CASSVSPQGGYGYTF	TGTGCCAGCAGTGTAAGCCCCCAGGGAGGCTATGGCTACACCTTC
TRBV6-2/TRBV6-3	TRBJ1-5	few	.	CASRAVVAGKRHQPQHF	TGTGCCAGCAGGGCCGTGGTGGCAGGTAAGAGGCATCAGCCCCAGCATTTT
TRBV28	TRBJ1-5	many	.	CASRKEAGAQHF	TGTGCCAGCAGAAAAGAGGCCGGGGCCCAGCATTTT
TRBV20-1	TRBJ1-4	few	.	CSAPTGQGEKLFF	TGCAGTGCCCCGACAGGTCAAGGTGAAAAACTGTTTTTT